The 16 T cell receptor beta chains below all came from one sample that was sequenced in a study of blood T cell repertoires in COVID-19 (dated by TCRdb to 2018 to 2021). Libraries were built with the immunoSEQ multiplex PCR assay. TCRdb carries this immuneACCESS record with in-frame sequences only. Its versions omit some clonotypes, under half of them owing to an unresolved V gene in the studies checked, with the rest unexplained. The sample table records approximately 190,000 clones; around 79% of these occur just once. Around 15% of the sample is held by the ten biggest clonotypes. Sequenced: peripheral blood. These receptors originate from a man in his fifties or sixties with active or convalescent COVID-19.

This clone came up a few times. Other DNA sequences within the sample encode an identical CDR3. The gene calls are TRBV2 and TRBJ1-2; D is unresolved. This CDR3 is built from 13 residues. Germline CDR1 and CDR2: SNHLY and FYNNEI. With 2 bases removed from V and 3 bases from J, the gap between germline ends came to 7 bases. The CDR3 spells CASSESRDYGYTF. The CDR3 DNA follows: TGTGCCAGCAGTGAATCTCGGGACTATGGCTACACCTTC.

This clone was observed a single time. The chain is built from TRBV18 and TRBJ1-6, with D possibly being TRBD1 (5 bases). The CDR3 has 16 amino acids. V was clipped by 3 bases and J by 7 bases, with 16 bases between them. Germline V lookup: CDR1 KGHSH, CDR2 LQKENI. The CDR3 DNA reads as TGTGCCAGCTCACCCGGAACGAGAAAGGGGAATTCACCCCTCCACTTT. Its translation is CASSPGTRKGNSPLHF.

The V call is TRBV3-1 (or the pseudogene TRBV3-2), the J call TRBJ2-4; 9 bases map to TRBD1. The CDR3 runs to 17 residues. V trimming: 4 bases; J trimming: 8 bases; junction bases outside the gene matches: 15. Germline V gives CDR1 LGHDT, CDR2 YNNKEL (reference sequence). This CDR3 is CASSLEGQGLSQYIQYF. In DNA, the CDR3 is TGTGCCAGCAGCCTCGAGGGACAGGGTTTGAGTCAGTACATTCAGTACTTC.

Concerning this clone itself: At the DNA level, this CDR3 is encoded by other sequences in the same sample as well. The chain has TRBV18 and TRBJ2-1; unclear D gene. This CDR3 has 16 amino acids. V dropped 3 bases and J dropped 0 bases, with 12 bases sitting between them. Germline CDR1 KGHSH, CDR2 LQKENI. The CDR3 DNA is TGTGCCAGCTCACCCTTGGCACCCAGCTCCTACAATGAGCAGTTCTTC. Its translation is CASSPLAPSSYNEQFF. Drawing the rest from reference TRBV18 and TRBJ2-1, the complete variable domain is NAGVMQNPRHLVRRRGQEARLRCSPMKGHSHVYWYRQLPEEGLKFMVYLQKENIIDESGMPKERFSAEFPKEGPSILRIQQVVRGDSAAYFCASSPLAPSSYNEQFFGPGTRLTVL.

The chain has TRBV4-3 and TRBJ2-3, with 13 positions matching TRBD2. J gave up 1 base and V 1 base, and 11 bases lay outside the gene matches. Germline loops: CDR1 LGHNA, CDR2 YSLEER. This CDR3 has 20 amino acids. DNA of the CDR3: TGCGCCAGCAGCCAAGGACTAGCGGGAGGTGGTACTCTCCGCACAGATACGCAGTATTTT. Translation gives CASSQGLAGGGTLRTDTQYF.

CDR3 in DNA: TGTGCCAGCAGCCCGGGACAGGGGTCAGATACGCAGTATTTT. Protein product: CASSPGQGSDTQYF. This chain uses TRBV7-3 with TRBJ2-3; the match to TRBD1 covers 10 bases. The CDR3 totals 14 residues. Germline V gene data show CDR1 as SGHTA and CDR2 as FQGTGA. V lost 5 bases to trimming and J lost 4 bases; unmatched junction nucleotides: 3.

This chain connects TRBV7-9 to TRBJ2-4; the D gene is possibly TRBD1 (6 bases). The V end lost 5 bases, the J end lost 2 bases, and 13 bases lay between the germline ends. Germline CDR1 reads SEHNR; CDR2 reads FQNEAQ (reference sequence). The CDR3 length is 15 residues. Here the CDR3 reads CASSPPGQSKNIQYF. The CDR3 nucleotides are TGTGCCAGCAGCCCCCCCGGACAGTCCAAAAACATTCAGTACTTC.

The chain couples TRBV5-1 to TRBJ2-2, with 8 nucleotides matching TRBD2. Germline lookup yields CDR1 SGHRS and CDR2 YFSETQ. V lost 1 base, J lost 3 bases, and 5 bases stayed unmatched. This CDR3 comprises 16 residues. This CDR3 reads CASSLFVSGDTGELFF. CDR3 nucleotide sequence: TGCGCCAGCAGCTTGTTTGTTAGCGGGGACACCGGGGAGCTGTTTTTT.

In its sample, this clone was seen a few times. This rearrangement joins TRBV19 to TRBJ2-5; D possibly corresponds to TRBD1 (6 bases). Germline V gene data show CDR1 as LNHDA and CDR2 as SQIVND (reference sequence). CDR3 length: 14 residues. Trimming cost V 6 bases and J 4 bases, with 15 bases left between them. The CDR3, as DNA: TGTGCCAGTAGCCCCAGGGGTCTAGGAGAGACCCAGTACTTC. Translated: CASSPRGLGETQYF.

The CDR3 sequence: CTSSQDGCGRSNNEQFF. The CDR3 nucleotides are TGCACCAGCAGCCAAGATGGGTGCGGGAGGTCCAACAATGAGCAGTTCTTC. The rearrangement joins TRBV1 to TRBJ2-1; TRBD2 was called by the table and not checked on the DNA. TRBV1 is tagged as a pseudogene. The CDR3 has 17 residues.

The rearrangement uses TRBV29-1 and TRBJ2-7; D perhaps matches TRBD2 (5 bases). Deletions cut 4 bases from V and 5 bases from J, with 15 bases between. Looked up from germline, CDR1 is SQVTM and CDR2 is ANQGSEA. The CDR3 runs to 13 residues. CDR3 loop: CSVGTEVVNEQYF. The CDR3 DNA reads as TGCAGCGTTGGGACGGAGGTCGTTAACGAGCAGTACTTC.

This clone was counted a few times. The rearrangement uses TRBV3-1 (or the pseudogene TRBV3-2) and TRBJ2-3; 8 bases fit TRBD2. Germline V CDR1 and CDR2: LGHDT, YNNKEL (reference sequence). The CDR3 has 18 amino acids. After removal of 4 bases from V and 2 bases from J, the junction contained 14 bases not matched to a gene. The CDR3 DNA reads TGTGCCAGCAGCCTTGGCGGGAGGCCACAATGGGCCACAGATACGCAGTATTTT. Its protein is CASSLGGRPQWATDTQYF.

This clone was counted once. V and J are TRBV6-5 and TRBJ1-1, with a weak D call TRBD1 (5 bases). Germline V CDR1 and CDR2: MNHEY, SVGAGI. The CDR3 has 14 residues. V dropped 5 bases and J dropped 6 bases, with 16 bases sitting between them. CDR3 sequence reads: CASSRGQGGAEAFF. The CDR3 coding sequence is TGTGCCAGCAGTCGGGGTCAGGGAGGCGCTGAAGCTTTCTTT.

This chain uses TRBV6-1 with TRBJ2-3, with TRBD2 matching over 10 bases. CDR1 and CDR2 (germline): MNHNS, SASEGT. The CDR3 runs to 16 residues. Trimming at V came to 2 bases and at J to 2 bases, leaving 4 bases not matched to a gene. The CDR3 nucleotides are TGTGCCAGCAGTGAACGAGCGGGGGGGTACACAGATACGCAGTATTTT. Its protein product is CASSERAGGYTDTQYF.

The rearrangement joins TRBV5-4 to TRBJ1-6, with 9 bases lining up with TRBD1. This CDR3 is 15 amino acids long. Germline V gene lookup returns CDR1 SGHNT and CDR2 YYREEE (reference sequence). The V gene end was trimmed by 0 bases and the J gene end by 10 bases; junction bases not matched to a gene: 5. The CDR3 DNA is TGTGCCAGCAGCTTGGTTGGACAGGGGCGGTCACCCCTCCACTTT. Translation gives CASSLVGQGRSPLHF.

The gene calls are TRBV7-9 and TRBJ1-4; D is unclear. The CDR3 loop spans 15 amino acids. Germline lookup yields CDR1 SEHNR and CDR2 FQNEAQ (reference sequence). The germline V and J ends were trimmed by 10 bases and 2 bases, with 17 bases remaining between them. The CDR3 region is CATLPPITTNEKLFF. The CDR3 nucleotides read TGTGCCACCCTACCCCCCATTACGACTAATGAAAAACTGTTTTTT.